This section outlines one T cell receptor (beta chain) sequence together with its context. Its antigen is undetermined. Sequenced by immunoSEQ multiplex PCR; TCRdb stores in-frame clones only, minus some. The sample holds approximately 2.5 million clones, roughly 92% seen once. CDR1 and CDR2 from the germline V gene are MNHEY and SMNVEV (reference sequence). The V and J ends lost 1 base and 6 bases, in that order; junction bases with no gene match: 5. The CDR3 spans 16 residues. These data belong to a study of shared clonotypes between healthy human individuals. General study points: Sequencing depth was a factor that was expected to affect clonotype sharing among donors.

The origin of this receptor is a man aged 18 to 29 in good health. Sample: naive CD4+ T cells sorted from blood. The subset is: CD45RA+ positively selected. The rearrangement links TRBV27 to TRBJ1-6; 8 bases are a match to TRBD1. The CDR3 loop reads CASSLYRDRPNSPLHF. CDR3 sequence (DNA): TGTGCCAGCAGTTTATATCGGGACAGGCCTAATTCACCCCTCCACTTT.